This T cell receptor (beta chain) was observed in a study of Ad26.COV2.S vaccination and SARS-CoV-2 variants. Study in general: Among those in the COV1001 Ad26.COV2.S trial arm was the donor. The study, taken as a whole, reports: Using TCR breadth and depth analyses may have led to underestimated total T cell responses. Researchers reported similar non-spike TCR breadth in vaccine and placebo recipients.

Germline assignment: CDR1 SGHNT and CDR2 YENEEA. The CDR3 totals 19 residues. After removal of 7 bases from V and 1 base from J, the junction contained 13 bases not matched to a gene. Treatment indicated: about 20 received Ad26.COV2.S at low or high dose, single or two shots; about five received placebo; per-sample allocation not given. Material that was analyzed had been drawn on day 63 after the first vaccine or placebo injection. Vaccination used an Ad26 vector expressing Wuhan-strain SARS-CoV-2 spike. About this clone itself: The antigen is undetermined.

This table comes from immunoSEQ multiplex PCR, and its TCRdb copy is limited to in-frame clones, with some not included. The sample holds about 400,000 clones, around 89% seen once. The sequence derives from a person between 18 and 59 years old who received the Ad26.COV2.S COVID-19 vaccine or a placebo. The V call is TRBV11-3, the J call TRBJ2-3; 14 bases map to TRBD2. The source was peripheral blood, collected in a trial of Ad26.COV2.S vaccine versus placebo. In nucleotides, the CDR3 is TGTGCCAGCAAGCAGCCCGGGACTAGCGGGAGCGGGGGCACAGATACGCAGTATTTT. It specifies CASKQPGTSGSGGTDTQYF.